This T cell receptor beta chain derives from a study of T cell responses to AZD1222 COVID-19 vaccine. Concerning this clone: Its matching antigen is unknown.

Profiled with immunoSEQ multiplex PCR; TCRdb holds only in-frame clones, not every one. The sample lists 90,000 to 150,000 clones, more than 75% seen once, with approximately 12% in the top ten. After removal of 6 bases from V and 10 bases from J, the junction contained 5 bases not matched to a gene. The CDR3 has 13 amino acids. Broader study findings: Seropositivity was recorded at baseline in only five to seven AZD1222 recipients. Sampling captured repertoires only after the peak T cell response.

Sequenced here: peripheral blood, sampled on day 0 of AZD1222 vaccination. The V call is TRBV12-3 or TRBV12-4, the J call TRBJ1-6, with TRBD1 matching over 8 bases. The TCR comes from an adult in good health. The CDR3 DNA is TGTGCCAGCAGATCAGGGGGCGAATCACCCCTCCACTTT. Translation gives CASRSGGESPLHF.